The present T cell receptor beta chain was sequenced within a study of Graves' ophthalmopathy and Graves' hyperthyroidism. About the research overall: Sampling took place at initial diagnosis, with peripheral blood obtained before any treatment.

Details on this clonotype: One end of the junction is discordant with germline, which a read error may explain.

There are 15 residues in the CDR3. Germline loops: CDR1 SGHTA, CDR2 FQGNSA. TCR beta CDR3 amplification used RNA transcripts. HTBI primers were employed in first-round RT-PCR, then a second-round multiplex PCR followed. TCRdb re-derived calls from the multiplex PCR reads in MiXCR, one entry per CDR3 protein. The table lists about 23,000 distinct CDR3 sequences, roughly 50% of them singletons. A 10 ml volume of fresh peripheral blood provided the PBMCs. V is TRBV7-2 and J is TRBJ1-5; D might be TRBD1 (6 bases). The specimen sequenced was peripheral blood. This TCR was recovered from an adult woman with stable Graves' hyperthyroidism. The CDR3 nucleotides read TGTGCCAGCAGCCCAGGGGACCCAAACAATGAGCCCCAGCATTTT. It codes for CASSPGDPNNEPQHF.